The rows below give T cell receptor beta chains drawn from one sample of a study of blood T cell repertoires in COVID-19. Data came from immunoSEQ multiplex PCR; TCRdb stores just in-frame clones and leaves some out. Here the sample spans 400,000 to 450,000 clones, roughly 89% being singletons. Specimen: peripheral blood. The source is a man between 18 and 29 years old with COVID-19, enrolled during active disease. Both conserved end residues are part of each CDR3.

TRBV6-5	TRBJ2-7	CASSFDRGIEQYF
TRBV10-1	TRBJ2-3	CASTARGSQYF
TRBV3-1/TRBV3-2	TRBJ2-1	CASSRISGWTEQFF
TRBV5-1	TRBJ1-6	CASSLLPSENSPLHF
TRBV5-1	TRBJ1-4	CASSPGQGGSIEKLFF
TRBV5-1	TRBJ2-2	CASSPEVITGELFF
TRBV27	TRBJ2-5	CASSPALGAGTQYF
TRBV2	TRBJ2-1	CASSPDSHNEQFF
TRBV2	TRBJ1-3	CASSENRVGGNTIYF
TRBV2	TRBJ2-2	CASSLLYTGTGNTGELFF
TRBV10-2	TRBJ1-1	CASSDTGTGNTEAFF